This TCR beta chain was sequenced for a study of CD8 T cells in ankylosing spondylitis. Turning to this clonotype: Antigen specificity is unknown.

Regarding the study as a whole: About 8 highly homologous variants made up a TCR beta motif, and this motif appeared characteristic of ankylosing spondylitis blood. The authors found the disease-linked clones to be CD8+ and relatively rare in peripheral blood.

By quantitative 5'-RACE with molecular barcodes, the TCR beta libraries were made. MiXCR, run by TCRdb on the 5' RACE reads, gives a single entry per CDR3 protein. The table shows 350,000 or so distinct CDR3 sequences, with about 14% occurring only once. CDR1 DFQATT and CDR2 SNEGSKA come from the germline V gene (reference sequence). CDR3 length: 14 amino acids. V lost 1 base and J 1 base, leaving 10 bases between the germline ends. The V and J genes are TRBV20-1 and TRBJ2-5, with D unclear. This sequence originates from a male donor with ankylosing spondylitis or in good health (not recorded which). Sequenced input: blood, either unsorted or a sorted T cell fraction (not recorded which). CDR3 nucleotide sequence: TGCAGTGCTAGAGCACACCATACCCAAGAGACCCAGTACTTC. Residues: CSARAHHTQETQYF.